Following are 23 T cell receptor beta chains from one sample sequenced in a study of tumor-infiltrating lymphocytes in glioblastoma multiforme. Multiple V-beta primers and a C-beta primer amplified TCRB from RNA. TCRdb reprocessed the multiplex PCR reads via MiXCR and lists one record per CDR3 protein. The sample consists of 13,000 or so distinct CDR3 sequences, 64% of them appearing once. Sequencing was carried out using brain tumor tissue. The receptors here all came from a male donor with glioblastoma.

This clonotype was counted ten times or more. V gene TRBV14 combines with J gene TRBJ2-7, with a tentative D call TRBD2 (5 bases). Germline assignment: CDR1 SGHDN and CDR2 FVKESK. V was clipped by 0 bases and J by 5 bases, with 17 bases between them. CDR3 length: 16 amino acids. The CDR3 bases are TGTGCCAGCAGCCAAGAAACCCCCCGGGCCGGGAACGAGCAGTACTTC. Its translation: CASSQETPRAGNEQYF.

Comments on this clonotype: A junction end diverges from the germline sequence, so it may reflect a read error. The J gene is TRBJ2-7, the V gene TRBV11-1; the match to TRBD1 covers 9 bases. This CDR3 spans 12 amino acids. Looked up from germline, CDR1 is SGHAT and CDR2 is FQDESV (reference sequence). CDR3 sequence: CASSGQGRGRCF. CDR3 in DNA: TGTGCCAGCAGCGGACAGGGGCGCGGGCGGTGCTTC.

The CDR3 sequence is CSAQGQAGNTIYF. For the CDR3, the DNA is TGCAGTGCTCAAGGGCAGGCTGGAAACACCATATATTTT. The chain links TRBV20-1 to TRBJ1-3; D remains ambiguous. CDR3 length: 13 amino acids. V lost 5 bases, J lost 2 bases, and 10 bases lay in between. Germline V gene sequence: CDR1 DFQATT, CDR2 SNEGSKA (reference sequence).

This rearrangement joins TRBV12-3 or TRBV12-4 to TRBJ2-1; D not certain. V was trimmed by 7 bases and J by 7 bases, leaving 11 bases between them. This CDR3 is built from 12 residues. The CDR3 loop reads CASKVVENEQFF. For the CDR3, the DNA is TGTGCCAGCAAAGTAGTCGAGAATGAGCAGTTCTTC.

This clonotype has at least ten counts. The rearrangement uses TRBV19 and TRBJ1-1; D remains unclear. CDR3 length: 15 residues. Per germline, CDR1 LNHDA and CDR2 SQIVND (reference sequence). V shed 10 bases and J shed 5 bases, with 23 bases lying between them. The CDR3, as DNA: TGTGCCACCCCGCCCGACGACCAGCCGCTGACTGAAGCTTTCTTT. Amino acids: CATPPDDQPLTEAFF.

In its sample, this clonotype is medium-sized (0.01 to 0.1%). The chain is built from TRBV5-4 and TRBJ2-2; 11 positions match TRBD2. The CDR3 consists of 16 residues. Unmatched junction bases numbered 13, after V lost 10 bases and J lost 5 bases. Looked up from germline, CDR1 is SGHNT and CDR2 is YYREEE (reference sequence). The CDR3 sequence: CAGTFSGRARTGELFF. The CDR3 DNA is TGTGCCGGTACCTTTAGCGGGAGGGCCAGGACCGGGGAGCTGTTTTTT.

The V gene is TRBV11-2, the J gene TRBJ2-1; TRBD2 is a possible D gene (6 bases). Looked up from germline, CDR1 is SGHAT and CDR2 is FQNNGV. This CDR3 comprises 17 residues. Between the trimmed V and J ends, which lost 0 bases and 4 bases, there was a span of 16 bases. CDR3 sequence reads: CASSLDGAGLLYNEQFF. The CDR3 bases are TGTGCCAGCAGCTTAGACGGGGCGGGACTGCTGTACAATGAGCAGTTCTTC.

This chain connects TRBV6-1 to TRBJ2-2; D uncertain. Germline V CDR1 and CDR2: MNHNS, SASEGT. The ends were cut back, 5 bases at V and 0 bases at J, with 7 bases in the middle. CDR3 length: 14 amino acids. The CDR3, as DNA: TGTGCCAGCAGTCGGGTAGCGAACACCGGGGAGCTGTTTTTT. Translating gives CASSRVANTGELFF.

Comment on this clonotype: The junction does not match germline at one end; this may be a read error. J is TRBJ2-5 and V is TRBV20-1, with D perhaps TRBD1 (5 bases). The CDR3 is 16 amino acids. The V gene's germline CDR1 is DFQATT and CDR2 SNEGSKA (reference sequence). CDR3 DNA sequence: TGCAGTGCTAGTGATGTTTCAAGTACAGGACAAGAAACCCAGTACTTC. Amino acids: CSASDVSSTGQETQYF.

The V call is TRBV11-2, the J call TRBJ2-5; D call uncertain. The ends were cut back, 6 bases at V and 1 base at J, with 12 bases in the middle. There are 14 residues in the CDR3. Germline lookup yields CDR1 SGHAT and CDR2 FQNNGV. CDR3 sequence: CASSRRHGQETQYF. Here the CDR3 DNA reads TGTGCCAGCAGTCGAAGACACGGCCAAGAGACCCAGTACTTC.

The chain links TRBV12-3 or TRBV12-4 to TRBJ2-2, with a possible D match to TRBD1 (6 bases). The CDR3 runs to 15 residues. Trimming shortened V by 3 bases and J by 5 bases, and 13 bases separated the two germline ends. CDR3 protein: CASSFLQGATGELFF. The CDR3 DNA is TGTGCCAGCAGTTTTTTACAGGGTGCGACCGGGGAGCTGTTTTTT.

This chain connects TRBV4-1 to TRBJ1-5; no clear D. V dropped 1 base and J dropped 5 bases, with 12 bases sitting between them. This CDR3 has 15 amino acids. CDR1 MGHRA and CDR2 YSYEKL come from the germline V gene. CDR3 sequence reads: CASSQGQGEHQPQHF. In DNA form, the CDR3 reads TGCGCCAGCAGCCAAGGTCAAGGAGAGCATCAGCCCCAGCATTTT.

V gene TRBV10-3 combines with J gene TRBJ2-5; tentative D call: TRBD2 (6 bases). CDR3 length: 16 residues. Germline V gives CDR1 ENHRY, CDR2 SYGVKD. The ends were cut back, 2 bases at V and 5 bases at J, with 18 bases in the middle. This chain's CDR3 is CAISEPGTALFETQYF. CDR3 nucleotide sequence: TGTGCCATCAGTGAGCCGGGGACTGCGTTATTTGAGACCCAGTACTTC.

This clonotype came up many times. The chain uses TRBV5-1 and TRBJ2-2; TRBD2 agrees at 14 bases. CDR3 size: 16 residues. Per germline, CDR1 SGHRS and CDR2 YFSETQ. Losses at the gene ends were 4 bases for V and 7 bases for J; bases not matched to a gene: 6. CDR3 nucleotide sequence: TGCGCCAGCAGCGAGGGACTAGCGGGAGTAGACGGGGAGCTGTTTTTT. It is translated as CASSEGLAGVDGELFF.

This clonotype has a count of ten or more. This may come from a read error, since a much larger clone is one base off. In this CDR3 the conserved last residue, phenylalanine or tryptophan, is missing, so a read error is likely. The rearrangement links TRBV4-1 to TRBJ1-1; D not certain. V was trimmed by 0 bases and J by 1 base, leaving 6 bases between them. The CDR3 extends over 14 amino acids. Germline lookup yields CDR1 MGHRA and CDR2 YSYEKL. The CDR3: CASSQDPGNTEAFS. CDR3 in DNA: TGCGCCAGCAGCCAAGACCCGGGGAACACTGAAGCTTTCTCT.

This clonotype was seen repeatedly, ten times or more. The chain is built from TRBV5-1 and TRBJ2-3, with 7 nucleotides matching TRBD1. CDR1 is SGHRS, CDR2 YFSETQ, per germline. CDR3 length: 15 amino acids. V gave up 0 bases and J gave up 7 bases; unmatched junction bases: 8. Here the CDR3 reads CASSLAQGPINTQYF. The CDR3 bases are TGCGCCAGCAGCTTGGCACAGGGGCCTATTAATACGCAGTATTTT.

Comment on this clonotype: Relative to the germline gene, one junction end is altered; a read error may explain this. This chain uses TRBV4-1 with TRBJ2-3, with TRBD2 matching over 12 bases. Germline V gives CDR1 MGHRA, CDR2 YSYEKL. The CDR3 loop spans 22 amino acids. CDR3 region: CVSSLGLAGTSILISITDTQYF. CDR3 coding DNA: TGCGTCAGCAGCCTCGGACTAGCGGGAACTTCGATTCTTATCTCAATCACAGATACGCAGTATTTT.

On this clonotype itself: The CDR3 carries no conserved terminal phenylalanine or tryptophan, so it likely arises from a read error. J is TRBJ2-4 and V is TRBV11-2; no reliable D call. Germline values: CDR1 SGHAT, CDR2 FQNNGV. This CDR3 is built from 17 residues. V lost 4 bases to trimming and J lost 4 bases, with 20 bases between them. CDR3 residues: CASSYHPSITEKNIQYS. Written as DNA, the CDR3 is TGTGCCAGCAGCTATCACCCCTCAATTACAGAGAAAAACATTCAGTACTCC.

The sample holds many counts of this clonotype. Being one base from a much bigger clone, this may be a read error. The chain uses TRBV28 and TRBJ1-2; 7 bases line up with TRBD1. Germline V gives CDR1 MDHEN, CDR2 SYDVKM. CDR3 length: 13 amino acids. CDR3 nucleotide sequence: TGTGCCAGCAGTTCGGGACAGCTCTATGGCTACGCCTTC. Translation: CASSSGQLYGYAF.

With regard to this clonotype: The junction differs from germline at one of its ends, possibly a read error. V is TRBV6-6 and J is TRBJ2-3, with a weak D call TRBD1 (6 bases). The CDR3 totals 15 residues. Germline CDR1 MNHNY, CDR2 SVGAGI (reference sequence). The CDR3: CASSQGGRSIDTQYF. CDR3 DNA: TGTGCCAGCAGTCAAGGGGGACGGAGCATAGATACGCAGTACTTT.

The sample holds a few counts of this clonotype. The gene calls are TRBV10-1 and TRBJ2-3; no clear D gene. The length of the CDR3 is 13 residues. In germline, CDR1 is WNHNN, CDR2 SYGVQD (reference sequence). Deletions cut 2 bases from V and 0 bases from J, with 3 bases between. The CDR3, as DNA: TGCGCCAGCAGTGAGCTAAGCACAGATACGCAGTATTTT. It specifies CASSELSTDTQYF.

A note on this clonotype: Compared with germline, one end of the junction differs, possibly owing to a read error. The chain recombines TRBV20-1 with TRBJ2-1, with 8 nucleotides matching TRBD2. Germline lookup yields CDR1 DFQATT and CDR2 SNEGSKA (reference sequence). The CDR3 spans 13 residues. This chain's CDR3 is CSVSRTSPNEQFF. The CDR3 DNA reads as TGTAGTGTTTCCCGGACTAGCCCAAATGAGCAGTTCTTC.

This chain connects TRBV20-1 to TRBJ2-2, with D uncertain. There are 14 residues in the CDR3. CDR1 and CDR2 (germline): DFQATT, SNEGSKA (reference sequence). The germline V and J ends were trimmed by 6 bases and 4 bases, with 15 bases remaining between them. The CDR3 region has the DNA TGCAGTGCCAGCATTGACTCGATCACCGGGGAGCTGTTTTTT. Encoded protein: CSASIDSITGELFF.